This T cell receptor (beta chain) was sequenced in a study of shared clonotypes between healthy human individuals (dated by TCRdb to 2020 to 2021). As for the study more broadly: Three men and two women, aged 18 to 49 years, made up the cohort. Per donor, three plates each were used for CD4 naive and CD4 memory, two for CD8 naive, and one for CD8 memory. Blood TCR repertoires of five healthy adults were deeply sequenced to estimate repertoire size and the extent of clonotype sharing between individuals. Different laboratories and diverse techniques were used to prepare libraries and sequence TCR repertoires, to increase sequencing depth and limit assay-specific biases. Between about 0.94 and 8.9 billion PBMCs per donor were obtained by leukapheresis.

CD8 naive samples were obtained by positive selection for CCR7 among CD45RO-negative cells, yielding a CD45RA+CCR7+ population from which TemRA cells were excluded. Donors were healthy HIV-negative adults with no recently reported acute infections or vaccinations. Only Caucasian adults living in Nashville, Tennessee, USA were represented among the donors. Blood was collected by leukapheresis, and PBMCs were isolated by Ficoll-Histopaque density gradient centrifugation and then cryopreserved in liquid nitrogen vapor phase. Purity and quantity of every magnetically sorted T cell population were checked by analytical flow cytometry. Genomic DNA was isolated from every sorted fraction and measured by UV absorbance on a Nanodrop 2000c. The V end loses 3 bases and the J end loses 7 bases, and a stretch of 13 bases separates them. The germline V gene encodes CDR1 MDHEN and CDR2 SYDVKM. Its CDR3 holds 14 amino acids, cysteine through phenylalanine. Here the CDR3 DNA is all that survives: 42 bases in frame from base 1.

The count of this clone is one. Its antigen is currently not known. Within one base of it there is no much larger clone, and no base qualities were kept. Using the deep immunoSEQ assay, TCR CDR3 regions were amplified from genomic DNA by multiplex PCR. Extracted genomic DNA from each cell subset was spread evenly across all wells of several immunoSEQ 96-well plates, with each plate serving as a replicate. For sorted subsets, approximately 190 ng genomic DNA, equal to 30,000 to 35,000 T cell genomes, was loaded into each replicate PCR. Purified libraries were measured with a Qubit 3.0 fluorometer, size-checked on a Bioanalyzer 2100, and measured again with the KAPA Library Quantification kit. A separate single-read 150-cycle Illumina NextSeq 550 flow cell was used to sequence each immunoSEQ 96-well plate. The original pipeline was this. Because only junctional sequences without quality scores were contained in the immunoSEQ output, filtering matching that applied to full-length reads could not be performed. To assign V/J genes and CDR3, sequences were annotated using PyIR, a Python wrapper for IgBLAST v1.9, with IMGT germline references. Reads were filtered out if the reads had weak V/J assignments (E-value above 1e-6), no CDR3, stop codons, out-of-frame junctions, or ambiguous translated residues. V3J clonotypes were defined by identical inferred V gene, J gene, and CDR3 amino acid sequence. Percentage overlap between repertoires was calculated by dividing the number of shared unique clonotypes by the size of the smaller repertoire. Repertoire richness was assessed with RTK rarefaction, the Chao1 estimator, and Recon v2.1 estimates of unobserved clonotypes. Generation probabilities for all TCRbeta clonotypes obtained by the gDNA method from a few donors were computed using OLGA. Imported from immuneACCESS, the table was reduced by TCRdb to in-frame sequences with V and J called. These copies leave out some clones; in studies compared against another copy, an unresolved V gene accounts for under half, and the cause of the remainder is not known. That table gives V, J and clone size, and the DNA gave D and trimming. Here the sample has 2 million to 2.5 million clones; about 92% occur a single time. The ten largest clones add up to under 2% of the sample.

General study outcomes and caveats: Higher generation probabilities were observed for clonotypes shared by all four sorted-subset donors than for non-shared clonotypes. Based on pairwise subsampling, the degree of clonotype sharing among donors was expected to be affected by sequencing depth. Across a handful of donors, approximately 5% of naive CD4, roughly 3.3% of naive CD8, under 2.5% of memory CD4, and over 0.35% of memory CD8 clonotypes were shared. Because the study included only a small number of donors, the genetic and exposure-history diversity represented was limited. Naive subsets generally had larger estimated clonotype richness than memory subsets did. Sampling was restricted to blood, and TCR repertoires in tissues likely differ from the TCR repertoires found in blood. Even with the large sequencing depth, rarefaction of the sorted-subset datasets indicated that sequencing was incomplete.

The sequence derives from a young man in good health. Some clones in this sample may be carry-over from other donors' samples. The rearrangement joined TRBV28 to TRBJ1-5; a tentative D match to TRBD1 spans 5 bases. Sequencing was carried out using naive CD8+ T cells from PBMCs. The intended sense of this specimen's cell subset or site label: CD45RA+CCR7+. The DNA sequence is TGTGCCAGCAGTTTTAGTCAGGGCGGCCAGCCCCAGCATTTT. Its coded protein is CASSFSQGGQPQHF.